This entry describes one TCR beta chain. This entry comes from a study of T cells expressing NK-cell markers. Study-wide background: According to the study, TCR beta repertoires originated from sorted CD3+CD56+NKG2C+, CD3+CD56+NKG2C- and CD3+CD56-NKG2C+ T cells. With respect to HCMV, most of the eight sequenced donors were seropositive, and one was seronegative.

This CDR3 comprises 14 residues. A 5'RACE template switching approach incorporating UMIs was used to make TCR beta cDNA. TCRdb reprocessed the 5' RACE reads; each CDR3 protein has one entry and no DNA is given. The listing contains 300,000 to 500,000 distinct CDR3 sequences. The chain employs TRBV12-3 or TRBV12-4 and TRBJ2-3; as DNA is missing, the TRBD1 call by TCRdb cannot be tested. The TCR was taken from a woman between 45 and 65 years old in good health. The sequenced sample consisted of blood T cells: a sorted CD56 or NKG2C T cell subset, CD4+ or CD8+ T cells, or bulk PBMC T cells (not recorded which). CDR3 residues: CASSSPRSRDTQYF.